This TCR beta chain derives from a study of shared clonotypes between healthy human individuals. CDR1 and CDR2 from the germline V gene are LGHNT and FRNRAP. Deletions cut 0 bases from V and 9 bases from J, with 15 bases between. The CDR3 contains 15 residues. Generated by immunoSEQ multiplex PCR, the TCRdb table keeps only in-frame clones and is missing some. The table shows 600,000 to 750,000 clones, with around 91% occurring only once. Specimen: memory CD8+ T cells from PBMCs. Subset given: CD45RO+ cells pooled with CCR7-negative TemRA cells. The clonotype comes from a man between 18 and 35 years old in good health. Some clones in this sample may be carry-over from other donors' samples. V and J are TRBV12-5 and TRBJ2-1, with D possibly being TRBD2 (5 bases). CDR3 bases: TGTGCTAGTGGTTTGGTATTTCCGGGGTCGGGTGAGCAGTTCTTC. Protein sequence: CASGLVFPGSGEQFF.